This entry describes one T cell receptor (beta chain). Its antigen is unknown. The library was made from cDNA and included unique molecular identifiers. Roughly 0.5 million cDNA molecules were obtained from roughly 0.93 to 9.6 million T cells. TCRdb reanalysed the PCR reads using MiXCR and keeps one entry per CDR3 protein. The sample lists 650,000 to 850,000 distinct CDR3 sequences; about half were seen once. This record belongs to a study of post-analysis software for immune sequencing data. General study points: By F measure, samples from a shared preparation batch strongly co-clustered. Normalized Chao1 diversity in multiple sclerosis patients fell significantly below that of controls. Patients showed TRBV5-6, TRBV5-1 and TRBV20-1 among roughly five TRBV segments more frequent than in controls.

The length of the CDR3 is 14 residues. V lost 4 bases, J lost 6 bases, and 13 bases lay in between. Specimen: blood. The chain employs TRBV12-3 or TRBV12-4 and TRBJ1-5; unclear D gene. The source of this sequence is a girl under 18 with multiple sclerosis. This CDR3 is CASSSTSLGQPQHF. DNA of the CDR3: TGTGCCAGCAGTTCCACAAGCCTTGGTCAGCCCCAGCATTTT.